Listed here are 14 T cell receptor beta chains from one sample, sequenced in a study of CD8+ T cells in alopecia areata. After isolation, RNA underwent reverse transcription to generate cDNA as the sequencing template. Method: immunoSEQ multiplex PCR; TCRdb's copy keeps in-frame clones and lacks some. The data contain roughly 230,000 clones, about 40% of them singletons. The treatment denotes: oral pan-JAK inhibitor, 5-10 mg twice daily. Sequenced material: CD4+ T cells sorted from blood, taken at roughly week 36, from a patient treated with tofacitinib. The receptors derive from a human donor with alopecia areata.

This chain uses TRBV10-3 with TRBJ1-2; 7 bases fit TRBD1. This CDR3 region has 14 residues. Germline trimming cut 10 bases from V and 1 base from J; bases unmatched to any gene: 9. Germline lookup yields CDR1 ENHRY and CDR2 SYGVKD. CDR3 region: CATTGRVGNYGYTF. The CDR3 DNA is TGTGCCACGACAGGGAGGGTTGGTAACTATGGCTACACCTTC.

As regards this clone: This sample includes further DNA sequences coding for the same CDR3. This chain links TRBV7-2 with TRBJ2-5; D is uncertain. V lost 5 bases and J lost 2, with 9 bases in between. CDR1 and CDR2 from the germline V gene are SGHTA and FQGNSA. This CDR3 has 13 amino acids. CDR3 DNA sequence: TGTGCCAGCAGCCCCCGGGTACAAGAGACCCAGTACTTC. Residues: CASSPRVQETQYF. Using reference TRBV7-2 and TRBJ2-5 for the parts outside the CDR3, the full variable domain is GAGVSQSPSNKVTEKGKDVELRCDPISGHTALYWYRQSLGQGLEFLIYFQGNSAPDKSGLPSDRFSAERTGGSVSTLTIQRTQQEDSAVYLCASSPRVQETQYFGPGTRLLVL.

This clone was observed a handful of times. CDR3 in amino acids: CSVELGGGQYF. The CDR3 DNA reads as TGCAGCGTTGAATTGGGTGGCGGGCAGTACTTC. The V call is TRBV29-1, the J call TRBJ2-7, with D hard to call. The length of the CDR3 is 11 residues. Looked up from germline, CDR1 is SQVTM and CDR2 is ANQGSEA. With 2 bases removed from V and 9 bases from J, the gap between germline ends came to 11 bases.

This clone occurred a few times. The chain recombines TRBV29-1 with TRBJ2-7, with TRBD1 as a possible D gene (5 bases). Germline values: CDR1 SQVTM, CDR2 ANQGSEA. The V gene lost 4 bases and the J gene lost 5 bases, with 15 bases spanning the gap. The CDR3 is made up of 13 amino acids. The CDR3 here is CSVASSMDNEQYF. CDR3 coding DNA: TGCAGCGTTGCGTCTAGTATGGACAACGAGCAGTACTTC.

The DNA of the CDR3 is TGCGCCAGCAGCCGCGACAGGGGAACCCAAGAGACCCAGTACTTC. The encoded protein is CASSRDRGTQETQYF. This chain joins TRBV5-1 and TRBJ2-5; 8 nucleotides match TRBD1. J gave up 1 base and V 4 bases, and 6 bases lay outside the gene matches. This CDR3 comprises 15 residues. The germline V gene has CDR1 SGHRS and CDR2 YFSETQ.

This clone was observed a handful of times. V is TRBV5-6 and J is TRBJ2-7; D assignment may be TRBD1 or TRBD2 (5 bases each). CDR3 size: 12 residues. Deletions cut 2 bases from V and 7 bases from J, with 10 bases between. Germline V gene sequence: CDR1 SGHDT, CDR2 YYEEEE. The CDR3 loop is CASSFGTPEQYF. The CDR3 nucleotides are TGTGCCAGCAGCTTCGGGACGCCGGAGCAGTACTTC. Based on the CDR3 plus reference TRBV5-6 and TRBJ2-7, the full variable domain is DAGVTQSPTHLIKTRGQQVTLRCSPKSGHDTVSWYQQALGQGPQFIFQYYEEEERQRGNFPDRFSGHQFPNYSSELNVNALLLGDSALYLCASSFGTPEQYFGPGTRLTVT.

This clone was observed a few times. This rearrangement joins TRBV28 to TRBJ1-5; no clear D. Trimming cost V 3 bases and J 7 bases, with 7 bases left between them. Germline V CDR1 and CDR2: MDHEN, SYDVKM. This CDR3 has 12 residues. The CDR3, as DNA: TGTGCCAGCAGTTTGTCGGGGCAGCCCCAGCATTTT. Its translation is CASSLSGQPQHF. The full variable domain, with the rest looked up from reference TRBV28 and TRBJ1-5, is DVKVTQSSRYLVKRTGEKVFLECVQDMDHENMFWYRQDPGLGLRLIYFSYDVKMKEKGDIPEGYSVSREKKERFSLILESASTNQTSMYLCASSLSGQPQHFGDGTRLSIL.

The CDR3 sequence: CSAMSAGLYEQYF. DNA of the CDR3: TGCAGCGCCATGAGCGCAGGGTTATACGAGCAGTACTTC. The chain uses TRBV29-1 and TRBJ2-7; D perhaps matches TRBD1 (5 bases). CDR1 is SQVTM and CDR2 is ANQGSEA in the germline V gene. The CDR3 sequence is 13 residues long. Trimming pared 7 bases from V and 4 bases from J, leaving 17 bases between.

This sequence joins TRBV5-6 and TRBJ1-5; D possibly corresponds to TRBD1 (5 bases). Trimming took off 2 bases at V and 9 bases at J, with 18 bases between the two ends. The length of the CDR3 is 15 residues. CDR1 is SGHDT and CDR2 is YYEEEE in the germline V gene. CDR3 sequence (DNA): TGTGCCAGCAGCTTTATGAGAACGGGGCAGGGGCCCCAGCATTTT. Amino acid sequence: CASSFMRTGQGPQHF.

This clone was counted a few times. Other DNA variants within this sample encode the same CDR3. This chain connects TRBV5-1 to TRBJ2-1; tentatively, D is TRBD2 (6 bases). V dropped 0 bases and J dropped 2 bases, with 9 bases sitting between them. The germline gives CDR1 SGHRS, CDR2 YFSETQ. This CDR3 region has 15 residues. In nucleotides, the CDR3 is TGCGCCAGCAGCTTGGCGGGCGGGGCCTACAATGAGCAGTTCTTC. This codes for CASSLAGGAYNEQFF. The whole variable domain, remainder taken from reference TRBV5-1 and TRBJ2-1, is KAGVTQTPRYLIKTRGQQVTLSCSPISGHRSVSWYQQTPGQGLQFLFEYFSETQRNKGNFPGRFSGRQFSNSRSEMNVSTLELGDSALYLCASSLAGGAYNEQFFGPGTRLTVL.

The chain uses TRBV30 and TRBJ1-5; TRBD1 is a possible D gene (6 bases). The CDR3 runs to 14 residues. CDR1 GTSNPN and CDR2 SVGIG come from the germline V gene (reference sequence). Trimming shortened V by 1 base and J by 6 bases, and 13 bases separated the two germline ends. The CDR3 here is CAWSDMGGPQPQHF. The CDR3 region has the DNA TGTGCCTGGAGTGACATGGGGGGCCCTCAGCCCCAGCATTTT.

By sample share, this clone is medium-sized. The same CDR3 is also encoded by other DNA sequences in this sample. The chain joins TRBV28 to TRBJ2-7, with D hard to call. Per the germline V gene, CDR1 is MDHEN and CDR2 is SYDVKM. This CDR3 has 15 amino acids. V lost 1 base, J lost 0 bases, and 10 bases lay in between. CDR3 coding DNA: TGTGCCAGCAGTTTATCGCCTCGTAGCTCCTACGAGCAGTACTTC. Translated: CASSLSPRSSYEQYF.

This chain joins TRBV15 and TRBJ1-4; D may be TRBD1 (5 bases). In germline, CDR1 is LNHNV, CDR2 YYDKDF (reference sequence). The ends were cut back, 0 bases at V and 8 bases at J, with 19 bases in the middle. This CDR3 region has 17 residues. CDR3 bases: TGTGCCACCAGCAGAGATGTGACGGACATAGCGGGAGAAAAACTGTTTTTT. This sequence encodes CATSRDVTDIAGEKLFF.

This clone was found once. V is TRBV5-1 and J is TRBJ2-3, with 7 bases aligning to TRBD2. CDR1 is SGHRS, CDR2 YFSETQ, per germline. CDR3 length: 14 amino acids. Trimming took 0 bases from V and 4 from J; bases not matched to a gene: 2. The CDR3 protein is CASSLATSPDTQYF. CDR3 nucleotide sequence: TGCGCCAGCAGCTTGGCGACTAGCCCAGATACGCAGTATTTT. The full variable domain, in which reference TRBV5-1 and TRBJ2-3 provide the parts outside the CDR3, is KAGVTQTPRYLIKTRGQQVTLSCSPISGHRSVSWYQQTPGQGLQFLFEYFSETQRNKGNFPGRFSGRQFSNSRSEMNVSTLELGDSALYLCASSLATSPDTQYFGPGTRLTVL.